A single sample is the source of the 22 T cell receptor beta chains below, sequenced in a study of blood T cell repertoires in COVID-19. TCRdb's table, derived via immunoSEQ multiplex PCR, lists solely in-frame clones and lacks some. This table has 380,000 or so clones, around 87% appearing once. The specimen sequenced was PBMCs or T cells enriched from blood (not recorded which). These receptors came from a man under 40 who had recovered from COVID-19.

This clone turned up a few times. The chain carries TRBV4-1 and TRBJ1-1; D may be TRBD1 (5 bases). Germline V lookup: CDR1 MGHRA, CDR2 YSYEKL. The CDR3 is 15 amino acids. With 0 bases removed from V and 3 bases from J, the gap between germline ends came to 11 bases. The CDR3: CASSQEAWGDTEAFF. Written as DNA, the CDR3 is TGCGCCAGCAGCCAAGAGGCCTGGGGGGACACTGAAGCTTTCTTT.

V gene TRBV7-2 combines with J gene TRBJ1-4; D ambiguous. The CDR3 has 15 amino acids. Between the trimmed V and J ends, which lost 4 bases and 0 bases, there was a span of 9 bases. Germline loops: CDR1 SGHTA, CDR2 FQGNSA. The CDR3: CASSSNRATNEKLFF. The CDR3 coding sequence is TGTGCCAGCAGCTCAAACAGAGCAACTAATGAAAAACTGTTTTTT. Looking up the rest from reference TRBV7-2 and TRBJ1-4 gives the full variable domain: GAGVSQSPSNKVTEKGKDVELRCDPISGHTALYWYRQSLGQGLEFLIYFQGNSAPDKSGLPSDRFSAERTGGSVSTLTIQRTQQEDSAVYLCASSSNRATNEKLFFGSGTQLSVL.

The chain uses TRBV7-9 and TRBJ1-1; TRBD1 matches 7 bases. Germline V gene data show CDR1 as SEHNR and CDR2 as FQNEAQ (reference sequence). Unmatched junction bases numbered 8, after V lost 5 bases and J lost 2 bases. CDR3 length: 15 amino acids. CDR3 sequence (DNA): TGTGCCAGCAGCACGTGGGACAGCAGAAACACTGAAGCTTTCTTT. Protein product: CASSTWDSRNTEAFF. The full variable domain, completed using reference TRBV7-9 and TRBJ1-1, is DTGVSQNPRHKITKRGQNVTFRCDPISEHNRLYWYRQTLGQGPEFLTYFQNEAQLEKSRLLSDRFSAERPKGSFSTLEIQRTEQGDSAMYLCASSTWDSRNTEAFFGQGTRLTVV.

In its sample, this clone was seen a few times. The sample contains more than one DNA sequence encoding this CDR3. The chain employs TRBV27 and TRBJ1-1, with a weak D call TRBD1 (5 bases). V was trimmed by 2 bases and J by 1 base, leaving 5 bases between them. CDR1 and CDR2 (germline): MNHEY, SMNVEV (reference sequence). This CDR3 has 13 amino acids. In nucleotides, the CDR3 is TGTGCCAGCAGTTTAGGACAGAACACTGAAGCTTTCTTT. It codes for CASSLGQNTEAFF.

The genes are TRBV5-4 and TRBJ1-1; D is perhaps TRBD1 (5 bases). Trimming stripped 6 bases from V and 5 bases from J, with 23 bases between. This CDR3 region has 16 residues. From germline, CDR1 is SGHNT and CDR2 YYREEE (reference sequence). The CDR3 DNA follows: TGTGCCAGCACCCTAGATGGTAAGGGGTTCTCGACTGAAGCTTTCTTT. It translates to CASTLDGKGFSTEAFF.

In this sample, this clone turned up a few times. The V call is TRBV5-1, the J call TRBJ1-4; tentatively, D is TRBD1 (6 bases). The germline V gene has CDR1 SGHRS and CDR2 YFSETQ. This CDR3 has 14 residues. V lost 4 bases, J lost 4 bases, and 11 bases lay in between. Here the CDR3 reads CASSEGTHNEKLFF. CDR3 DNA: TGCGCCAGCAGCGAGGGGACACATAATGAAAAACTGTTTTTT.

CDR3 sequence (DNA): TGTGCCAGCAGCGTTCTGGGACAGGGGAACTATGGCTACACCTTC. It specifies CASSVLGQGNYGYTF. This chain connects TRBV9 to TRBJ1-2; TRBD1 matches 10 bases. Per germline, CDR1 SGDLS and CDR2 YYNGEE. CDR3 size: 15 residues. After removal of 2 bases from V and 2 bases from J, the junction contained 3 bases not matched to a gene.

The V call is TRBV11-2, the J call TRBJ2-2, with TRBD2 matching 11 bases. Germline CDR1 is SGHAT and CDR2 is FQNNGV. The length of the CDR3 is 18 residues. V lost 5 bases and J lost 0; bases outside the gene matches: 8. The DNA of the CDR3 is TGTGCCAGCAGCCGCTCCCTAGCGGGGGGAGCGAACACCGGGGAGCTGTTTTTT. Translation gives CASSRSLAGGANTGELFF.

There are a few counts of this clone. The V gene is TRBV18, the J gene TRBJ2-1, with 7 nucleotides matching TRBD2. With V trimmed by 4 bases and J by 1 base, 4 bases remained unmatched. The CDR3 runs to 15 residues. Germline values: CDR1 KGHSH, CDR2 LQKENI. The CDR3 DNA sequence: TGTGCCAGCTCACTGGCGGGGGAGTCCTACAATGAGCAGTTCTTC. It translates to CASSLAGESYNEQFF. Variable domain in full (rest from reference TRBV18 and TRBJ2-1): NAGVMQNPRHLVRRRGQEARLRCSPMKGHSHVYWYRQLPEEGLKFMVYLQKENIIDESGMPKERFSAEFPKEGPSILRIQQVVRGDSAAYFCASSLAGESYNEQFFGPGTRLTVL.

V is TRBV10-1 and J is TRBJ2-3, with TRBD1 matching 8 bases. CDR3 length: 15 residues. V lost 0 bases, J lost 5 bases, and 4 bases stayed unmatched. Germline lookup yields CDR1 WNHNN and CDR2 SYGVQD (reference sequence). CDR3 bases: TGCGCCAGCAGTGAGTCGCTGGGGACAGGAGATACGCAGTATTTT. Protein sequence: CASSESLGTGDTQYF.

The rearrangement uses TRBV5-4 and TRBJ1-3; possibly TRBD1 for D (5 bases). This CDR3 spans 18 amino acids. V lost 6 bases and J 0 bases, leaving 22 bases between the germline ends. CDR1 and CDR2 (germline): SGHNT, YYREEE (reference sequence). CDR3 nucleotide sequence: TGTGCCAGCACTCGATGGGGGGACCCTGGTCGCTCTGGAAACACCATATATTTT. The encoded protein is CASTRWGDPGRSGNTIYF.

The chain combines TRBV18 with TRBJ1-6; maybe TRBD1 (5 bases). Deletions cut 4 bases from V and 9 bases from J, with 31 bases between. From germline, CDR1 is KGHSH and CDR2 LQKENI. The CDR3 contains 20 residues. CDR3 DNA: TGTGCCAGCTCACGGTTTGACCATACCGAAAACAGGAATCAGGTTTCACCCCTCCACTTT. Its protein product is CASSRFDHTENRNQVSPLHF.

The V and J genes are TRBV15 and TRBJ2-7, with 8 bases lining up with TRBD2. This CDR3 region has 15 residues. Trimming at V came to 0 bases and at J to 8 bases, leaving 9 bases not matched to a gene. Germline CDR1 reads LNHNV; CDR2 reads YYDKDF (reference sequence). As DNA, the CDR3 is TGTGCCACCAGCAGAGATCCGGGGGGGGGAGCGAAGCAGTACTTC. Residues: CATSRDPGGGAKQYF.

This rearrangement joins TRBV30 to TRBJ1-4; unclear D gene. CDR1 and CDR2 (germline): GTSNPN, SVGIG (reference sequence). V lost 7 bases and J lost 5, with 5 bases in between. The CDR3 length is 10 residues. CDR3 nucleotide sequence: TGTGCCTTAGAAAATGAAAAACTGTTTTTT. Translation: CALENEKLFF.

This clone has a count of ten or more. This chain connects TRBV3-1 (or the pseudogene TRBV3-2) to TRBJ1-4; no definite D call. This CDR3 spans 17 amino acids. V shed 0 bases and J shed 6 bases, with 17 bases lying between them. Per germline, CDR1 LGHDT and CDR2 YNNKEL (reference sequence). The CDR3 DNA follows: TGTGCCAGCAGCCAAGATCCCACAATGAACCTGTATGAAAAACTGTTTTTT. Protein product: CASSQDPTMNLYEKLFF.

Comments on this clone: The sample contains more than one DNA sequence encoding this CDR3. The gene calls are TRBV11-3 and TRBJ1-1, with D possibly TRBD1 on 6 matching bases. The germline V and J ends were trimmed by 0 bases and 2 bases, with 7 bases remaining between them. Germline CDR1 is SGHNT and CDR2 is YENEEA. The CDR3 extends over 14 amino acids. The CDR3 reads CASSLDRGNTEAFF. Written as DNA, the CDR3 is TGTGCCAGCAGCTTAGACAGGGGAAACACTGAAGCTTTCTTT.

The CDR3 here is CASSIAQGLNTGELFF. CDR3 sequence (DNA): TGTGCCAGTAGTATAGCACAGGGTCTAAACACCGGGGAGCTGTTTTTT. The rearrangement uses TRBV19 and TRBJ2-2; D perhaps matches TRBD1 (6 bases). Germline CDR1 reads LNHDA; CDR2 reads SQIVND (reference sequence). This CDR3 contains 16 residues. The V end lost 1 base, the J end lost 2 bases, and 11 bases lay between the germline ends.

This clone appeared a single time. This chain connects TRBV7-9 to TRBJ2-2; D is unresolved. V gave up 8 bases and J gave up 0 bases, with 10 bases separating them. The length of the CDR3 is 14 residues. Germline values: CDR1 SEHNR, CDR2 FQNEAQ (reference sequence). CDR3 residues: CASADGSNTGELFF. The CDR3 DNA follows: TGTGCCAGCGCCGACGGGTCGAACACCGGGGAGCTGTTTTTT. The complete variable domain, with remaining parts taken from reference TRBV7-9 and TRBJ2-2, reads DTGVSQNPRHKITKRGQNVTFRCDPISEHNRLYWYRQTLGQGPEFLTYFQNEAQLEKSRLLSDRFSAERPKGSFSTLEIQRTEQGDSAMYLCASADGSNTGELFFGEGSRLTVL.

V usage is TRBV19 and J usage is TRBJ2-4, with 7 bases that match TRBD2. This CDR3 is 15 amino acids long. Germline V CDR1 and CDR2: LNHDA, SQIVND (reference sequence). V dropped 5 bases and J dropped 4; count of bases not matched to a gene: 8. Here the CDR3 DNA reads TGTGCCAGTAGTGGTCAGGGAGCGGGAAAAAACATTCAGTACTTC. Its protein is CASSGQGAGKNIQYF. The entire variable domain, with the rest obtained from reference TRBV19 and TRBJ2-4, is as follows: DGGITQSPKYLFRKEGQNVTLSCEQNLNHDAMYWYRQDPGQGLRLIYYSQIVNDFQKGDIAEGYSVSREKKESFPLTVTSAQKNPTAFYLCASSGQGAGKNIQYFGAGTRLSVL.

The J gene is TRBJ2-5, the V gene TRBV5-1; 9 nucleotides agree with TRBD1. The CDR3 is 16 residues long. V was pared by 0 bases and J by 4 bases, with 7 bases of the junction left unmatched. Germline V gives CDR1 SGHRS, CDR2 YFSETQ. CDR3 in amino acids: CASSLGTGVMGETQYF. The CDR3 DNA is TGCGCCAGCAGCTTGGGGACAGGGGTTATGGGAGAGACCCAGTACTTC.

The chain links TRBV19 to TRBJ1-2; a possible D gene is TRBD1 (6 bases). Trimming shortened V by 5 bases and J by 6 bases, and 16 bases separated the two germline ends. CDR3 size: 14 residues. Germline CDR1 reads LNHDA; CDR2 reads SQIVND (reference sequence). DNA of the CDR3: TGTGCCAGTAGTTGGTGGGGGGGCGAGGATGGCTACACCTTC. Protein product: CASSWWGGEDGYTF.

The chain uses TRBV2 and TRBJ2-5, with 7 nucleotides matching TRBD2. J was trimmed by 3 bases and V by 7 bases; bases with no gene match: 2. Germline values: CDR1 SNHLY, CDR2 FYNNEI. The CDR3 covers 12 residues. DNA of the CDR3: TGTGCCAGCACCCTAGCGGAAGAGACCCAGTACTTC. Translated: CASTLAEETQYF.